This T cell receptor (beta chain) appears in the sequencing data of a study of CXCR3-negative and CXCR3-positive naive CD8 T cells. Points from the study as a whole: Diversity in memory CD8+ cells fell much lower than the comparably high levels seen in both naive subsets. Against CXCR3-negative naive cells, CXCR3-positive naive cells showed more hydrophobic TRB CDR3s. In naive cells, CXCR3-negative and CXCR3-positive subsets had similar TRBV-TRBJ usage; memory cells differed.

This CDR3 has 11 residues. CDR1 and CDR2 from the germline V gene are SGHRS and YFSETQ. The study made its TRB cDNA libraries by 5' RACE, adding UMI labels. TCRdb re-called the 5' RACE reads; every CDR3 protein appears as one record, without DNA. The sample data list some 130,000 distinct CDR3 sequences. Triplicate sorting captured 300,000 cells each from every CD8+ T cell subset. About this clonotype: Its antigen is unidentified.

The sequenced sample was naive CXCR3- CD8+ T cells from blood. As to subset: CD45RO-CCR7+CD27+CD95- naive CD8+ T cells lacking CXCR3 (TNR3-). This sequence originates from a human donor in good health. Some clones in this sample may be carry-over from other donors' samples. J is TRBJ2-7 and V is TRBV5-1. CDR3 in amino acids: CASRDTYEQYF.